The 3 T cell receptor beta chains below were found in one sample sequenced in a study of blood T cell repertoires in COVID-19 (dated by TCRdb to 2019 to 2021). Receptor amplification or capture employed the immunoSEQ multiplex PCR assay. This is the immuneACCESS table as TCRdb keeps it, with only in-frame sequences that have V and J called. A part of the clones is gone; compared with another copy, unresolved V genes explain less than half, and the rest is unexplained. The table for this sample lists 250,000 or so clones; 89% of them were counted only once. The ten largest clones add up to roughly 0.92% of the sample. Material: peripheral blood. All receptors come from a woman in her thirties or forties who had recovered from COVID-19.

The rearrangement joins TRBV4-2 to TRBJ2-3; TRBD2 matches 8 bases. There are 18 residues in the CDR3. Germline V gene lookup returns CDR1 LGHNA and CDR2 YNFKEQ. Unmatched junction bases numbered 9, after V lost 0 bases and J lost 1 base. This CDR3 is CASSQESSGMYGTDTQYF. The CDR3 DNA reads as TGTGCCAGCAGCCAAGAGAGTAGCGGGATGTACGGCACAGATACGCAGTATTTT.

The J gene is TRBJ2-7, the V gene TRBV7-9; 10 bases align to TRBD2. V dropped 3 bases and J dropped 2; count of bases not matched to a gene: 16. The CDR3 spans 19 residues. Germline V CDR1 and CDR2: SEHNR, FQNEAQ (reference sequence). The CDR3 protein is CASSLGILGGAGGPYEQYF. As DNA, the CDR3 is TGTGCCAGCAGCTTGGGCATCTTGGGGGGAGCGGGAGGGCCCTACGAGCAGTACTTC.

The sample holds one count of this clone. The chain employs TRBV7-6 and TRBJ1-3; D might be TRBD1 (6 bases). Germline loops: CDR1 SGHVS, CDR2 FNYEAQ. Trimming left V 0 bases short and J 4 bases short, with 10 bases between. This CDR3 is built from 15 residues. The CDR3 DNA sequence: TGTGCCAGCAGCTTAGCGGACAGTGGAGGAAACACCATATATTTT. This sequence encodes CASSLADSGGNTIYF.